This TCR beta chain was sequenced in a study of blood T cell repertoires in COVID-19. Study at large: Italy, Spain and the United States were the sources of the convalescent and acute COVID-19 samples. T cells, B-cell-depleted T cells, or PBMCs provided the cDNA or gDNA that served as material.

Authors' processing steps: Estimated nucleated cell counts came from reference gene primer amplification. The table came from immunoSEQ multiplex PCR; TCRdb's copy has only in-frame clones and leaves some out. The DNA was the basis for D and trimming; V, J and clone size are from that table. This sample has some 200,000 clones; 87% occur once, and the top ten carry about 22%. The CDR3 consists of 14 residues. The V gene end was trimmed by 4 bases and the J gene end by 3 bases; junction bases not matched to a gene: 2. This clonotype was obtained from a man between 60 and 75 years old with active or convalescent COVID-19. The sample taken for sequencing was peripheral blood. The rearrangement uses TRBV6-7 and TRBJ2-5, with 10 bases lining up with TRBD2. TRBV6-7 is annotated as an ORF whose role is uncertain. The CDR3 here is CASSSLAGEETQYF. CDR3 coding DNA: TGTGCCAGCAGTTCTCTAGCGGGGGAAGAGACCCAGTACTTC.